The rows below give T cell receptor beta chains drawn from one sample of a study of neoadjuvant anti-PD-1 for oral cavity cancer. The table came from immunoSEQ multiplex PCR; TCRdb's copy has only in-frame clones and leaves some out. The sample lists about 80,000 clones, 84% occurring once. Here the sequenced sample was PBMCs, taken before nivolumab (anti-PD-1) treatment. Every receptor here comes from a person aged 40-85 years with oral cavity squamous cell carcinoma. The CDR3 runs from the conserved cysteine through the conserved F or W. D genes are given only for firm matches. Where a row states a size, it is once, few, many or the class of an expanded clone; other rows omit it.

cdr3_nt: TGTGCCAGCAGTAGTACCGGAGGCTATGGCTACACCTTC; cdr3_aa: CASSSTGGYGYTF; j_call: TRBJ1-2; clone_size: -; d_call: -; v_call: TRBV28
cdr3_nt: TGTGCCAGCAGCCCTAAACCGGGACAGGGGAGTTTGAGGTCCTACGAGCAGTACTTC; cdr3_aa: CASSPKPGQGSLRSYEQYF; j_call: TRBJ2-7; clone_size: -; d_call: TRBD1; v_call: TRBV9
cdr3_nt: TGTGCCAGCAGCCAAGGGACAGGTCTCTCCTACGAGCAGTACTTC; cdr3_aa: CASSQGTGLSYEQYF; j_call: TRBJ2-7; clone_size: -; d_call: TRBD1; v_call: TRBV6-5
cdr3_nt: TGCGCCAGCAAAGGACAGGGGAACACTGAAGCTTTCTTT; cdr3_aa: CASKGQGNTEAFF; j_call: TRBJ1-1; clone_size: few; d_call: TRBD1; v_call: TRBV10-1
cdr3_nt: TGTGCCAGCAGTAGGGCCGGGGGTAGCAATCAGCCCCAGCATTTT; cdr3_aa: CASSRAGGSNQPQHF; j_call: TRBJ1-5; clone_size: -; d_call: -; v_call: TRBV28
cdr3_nt: TGTGCCAGCAGCTTAGGCAGGGGAGAGACCCAGTACTTC; cdr3_aa: CASSLGRGETQYF; j_call: TRBJ2-5; clone_size: -; d_call: -; v_call: TRBV7-3
cdr3_nt: TGTGCCAGCAGCTTAGAGTTTTCCGGGGCGAACACCGGGGAGCTGTTTTTT; cdr3_aa: CASSLEFSGANTGELFF; j_call: TRBJ2-2; clone_size: once; d_call: -; v_call: TRBV11-2
cdr3_nt: TGTGCCTGGAGTACGACCGAAGGCCTAAACACCGGGGAGCTGTTTTTT; cdr3_aa: CAWSTTEGLNTGELFF; j_call: TRBJ2-2; clone_size: -; d_call: -; v_call: TRBV30
cdr3_nt: TGTGCCTGGAGTGTACAACTGGGACAGAGCTCCTACGAGCAGTACTTC; cdr3_aa: CAWSVQLGQSSYEQYF; j_call: TRBJ2-7; clone_size: -; d_call: TRBD1; v_call: TRBV30
cdr3_nt: TGTGCCAGCAGCTTGGCTTCGGCTCCATCCGAGCAGTACTTC; cdr3_aa: CASSLASAPSEQYF; j_call: TRBJ2-7; clone_size: -; d_call: -; v_call: TRBV5-4
cdr3_nt: TGTGCCAGCAGCTTATTTTTAGAAGCTTTCTTT; cdr3_aa: CASSLFLEAFF; j_call: TRBJ1-1; clone_size: -; d_call: -; v_call: TRBV11-2
cdr3_nt: TGTGCCAGCAGCGTAGGGTTTGGGACATTGGATACGCAGTATTTT; cdr3_aa: CASSVGFGTLDTQYF; j_call: TRBJ2-3; clone_size: -; d_call: -; v_call: TRBV9
cdr3_nt: TGTGCCAGCAGGGGTTTCCTGACAGACTCCTACGAGCAGTACTTC; cdr3_aa: CASRGFLTDSYEQYF; j_call: TRBJ2-7; clone_size: -; d_call: -; v_call: TRBV2
cdr3_nt: TGCGCCAGCAGTGAGCACGGACTAGCGGCAGATACGCAGTATTTT; cdr3_aa: CASSEHGLAADTQYF; j_call: TRBJ2-3; clone_size: -; d_call: TRBD2; v_call: TRBV10-1
cdr3_nt: TGTGCCAGCAGTGAAGATTTGGGGGCCGGGGAAAAACTGTTTTTT; cdr3_aa: CASSEDLGAGEKLFF; j_call: TRBJ1-4; clone_size: -; d_call: -; v_call: TRBV2
cdr3_nt: TGTGCCAGCAGCCCGACAGGGGACCTAAACTATGGCTACACCTTC; cdr3_aa: CASSPTGDLNYGYTF; j_call: TRBJ1-2; clone_size: -; d_call: TRBD1; v_call: TRBV7-9
cdr3_nt: TGCGCCAGCAGCCCTACGGGAGTTTGGGGGGGTCCCTCCTACGAGCAGTACTTC; cdr3_aa: CASSPTGVWGGPSYEQYF; j_call: TRBJ2-7; clone_size: -; d_call: TRBD2; v_call: TRBV5-1
cdr3_nt: TGTGCCTGGGGGGGCCGGGTCGGCACTGAAGCTTTCTTT; cdr3_aa: CAWGGRVGTEAFF; j_call: TRBJ1-1; clone_size: -; d_call: -; v_call: TRBV30
cdr3_nt: TGTGCCAGTAGTAGCACTAAAAGCGGGAGGGTCTACGAGCAGTACTTC; cdr3_aa: CASSSTKSGRVYEQYF; j_call: TRBJ2-7; clone_size: once; d_call: TRBD2; v_call: TRBV19
cdr3_nt: TGTGCCAGCAGCCAGGGGGCGGGACAGCCCCAGCATTTT; cdr3_aa: CASSQGAGQPQHF; j_call: TRBJ1-5; clone_size: once; d_call: TRBD1; v_call: TRBV6-5
cdr3_nt: TGTGCCAGCAAGGCGGACAGGGAGGTTCAGCCCCAGCATTTT; cdr3_aa: CASKADREVQPQHF; j_call: TRBJ1-5; clone_size: -; d_call: TRBD1; v_call: TRBV6-5
cdr3_nt: TGTGCCAGCACCTTGGGGGCTGGACAGGGGTCTTACGAGCAGTACTTC; cdr3_aa: CASTLGAGQGSYEQYF; j_call: TRBJ2-7; clone_size: -; d_call: TRBD1; v_call: TRBV7-2
cdr3_nt: TGTGCCAGCAGCTTAGTGGCGGGAGGGCCTGGGATGGAGACCCAGTACTTC; cdr3_aa: CASSLVAGGPGMETQYF; j_call: TRBJ2-5; clone_size: -; d_call: TRBD2; v_call: TRBV7-9
cdr3_nt: TGTGCCAGCAGCGTAGTTGAGGTTTTCACTGAAGCTTTCTTT; cdr3_aa: CASSVVEVFTEAFF; j_call: TRBJ1-1; clone_size: -; d_call: -; v_call: TRBV9
cdr3_nt: TGTGCCAGCAGTTTAGAACCCACAGAGACCCAGTACTTC; cdr3_aa: CASSLEPTETQYF; j_call: TRBJ2-5; clone_size: -; d_call: -; v_call: TRBV27
cdr3_nt: TGTGCCAGCAGTGAAGGAAGGGGTGGAAACACCATATATTTT; cdr3_aa: CASSEGRGGNTIYF; j_call: TRBJ1-3; clone_size: -; d_call: -; v_call: TRBV6-1
cdr3_nt: TGTGCCAGTAGTATCCAAGATGGCTACACCTTC; cdr3_aa: CASSIQDGYTF; j_call: TRBJ1-2; clone_size: -; d_call: -; v_call: TRBV19
cdr3_nt: TGTGCCAGCAGCTCGGGACTAGGAGACAGCAATGAGCAGTTCTTC; cdr3_aa: CASSSGLGDSNEQFF; j_call: TRBJ2-1; clone_size: -; d_call: TRBD2; v_call: TRBV11-2
cdr3_nt: TGTGCCAGCAGCTTTAACGGGGGAGGTACCAATGAGCAGTTCTTC; cdr3_aa: CASSFNGGGTNEQFF; j_call: TRBJ2-1; clone_size: once; d_call: -; v_call: TRBV7-6
cdr3_nt: TGTGCCAGCAGCATACGACTAGTTGACGAGCAGTACTTC; cdr3_aa: CASSIRLVDEQYF; j_call: TRBJ2-7; clone_size: -; d_call: -; v_call: TRBV13
cdr3_nt: TGTGCCAGCAGCCCCCAGCAGTTTTCCTACGAGCAGTACTTC; cdr3_aa: CASSPQQFSYEQYF; j_call: TRBJ2-7; clone_size: -; d_call: -; v_call: TRBV9
cdr3_nt: TGTGCCAGCAGCACGGGACAGATCTACAATGAGCAGTTCTTC; cdr3_aa: CASSTGQIYNEQFF; j_call: TRBJ2-1; clone_size: -; d_call: TRBD1; v_call: TRBV5-4
cdr3_nt: TGTGCCAGCAGCTACGACAGCTCCTACGAGCAGTACTTC; cdr3_aa: CASSYDSSYEQYF; j_call: TRBJ2-7; clone_size: -; d_call: -; v_call: TRBV7-9
cdr3_nt: TGTGCCACCTGTGCTCAGGGGGCGTCGGAGACCCAGTACTTC; cdr3_aa: CATCAQGASETQYF; j_call: TRBJ2-5; clone_size: -; d_call: TRBD1; v_call: TRBV2
cdr3_nt: TGTGCCAGCTTCGACAGCCCCTGGGAGCAGTACTTC; cdr3_aa: CASFDSPWEQYF; j_call: TRBJ2-7; clone_size: -; d_call: -; v_call: TRBV28
cdr3_nt: TGTGCCAGCAGCCCGGGCCCAGGGGTTAATGAGCAGTTCTTC; cdr3_aa: CASSPGPGVNEQFF; j_call: TRBJ2-1; clone_size: -; d_call: -; v_call: TRBV5-4
cdr3_nt: TGTGCTAGTGGTTTGGGACAGGGAACCACAGATACGCAGTATTTT; cdr3_aa: CASGLGQGTTDTQYF; j_call: TRBJ2-3; clone_size: few; d_call: TRBD1; v_call: TRBV12-5
cdr3_nt: TGCGCCAGCAGTGAGGGGAAGGGCACTAGCGATCGGGAGACCCAGTACTTC; cdr3_aa: CASSEGKGTSDRETQYF; j_call: TRBJ2-5; clone_size: few; d_call: TRBD2; v_call: TRBV10-1
cdr3_nt: TGTGCCAGCAGTTACTCAGGGAGGAGCTCCTACGAGCAGTACTTC; cdr3_aa: CASSYSGRSSYEQYF; j_call: TRBJ2-7; clone_size: -; d_call: -; v_call: TRBV6-5
cdr3_nt: TGTGCCAGCAGTTACTCTTGGGGGCAAGAGCAGTACTTC; cdr3_aa: CASSYSWGQEQYF; j_call: TRBJ2-7; clone_size: -; d_call: -; v_call: TRBV6-6
cdr3_nt: TGTGCCAGCAGTGAATCGGCCAGGCTAGATGAGCAGTTCTTC; cdr3_aa: CASSESARLDEQFF; j_call: TRBJ2-1; clone_size: -; d_call: -; v_call: TRBV25-1
cdr3_nt: TGTGCCAGCGCCCTTTACGGGTTGGGCACTGAAGCTTTCTTT; cdr3_aa: CASALYGLGTEAFF; j_call: TRBJ1-1; clone_size: -; d_call: -; v_call: TRBV28
cdr3_nt: TGCGCCAGCAGCCGTGAGGTAGCAGTAACTCCCGAGCAGTACTTC; cdr3_aa: CASSREVAVTPEQYF; j_call: TRBJ2-7; clone_size: -; d_call: -; v_call: TRBV4-1
cdr3_nt: TGTGCCAGTAGTATATTCGGACGGACAACTGGGGCCAACGTCCTGACTTTC; cdr3_aa: CASSIFGRTTGANVLTF; j_call: TRBJ2-6; clone_size: -; d_call: -; v_call: TRBV19
cdr3_nt: TGTGCCAGCAAGCCGATGAGTAGCGGGAGTCACGAGCAGTACTTC; cdr3_aa: CASKPMSSGSHEQYF; j_call: TRBJ2-7; clone_size: -; d_call: TRBD2; v_call: TRBV27
cdr3_nt: TGTGCCAGCAGTTCCCCCAAAGACATAAAAGAGACCCAGTACTTC; cdr3_aa: CASSSPKDIKETQYF; j_call: TRBJ2-5; clone_size: -; d_call: -; v_call: TRBV6-5
cdr3_nt: TGTGCCAGCAGCCCACGACAGGAGGAGACCCAGTACTTC; cdr3_aa: CASSPRQEETQYF; j_call: TRBJ2-5; clone_size: -; d_call: -; v_call: TRBV6-6
cdr3_nt: TGCGCCCGCATCGGAGGGTCTAGCAATCAGCCCCAGCATTTT; cdr3_aa: CARIGGSSNQPQHF; j_call: TRBJ1-5; clone_size: few; d_call: -; v_call: TRBV10-1
cdr3_nt: TGTGCCAGCAGCAAAGACAGGGCTTATGGCTACACCTTC; cdr3_aa: CASSKDRAYGYTF; j_call: TRBJ1-2; clone_size: once; d_call: TRBD1; v_call: TRBV6-5
cdr3_nt: TGTGCCATCAGGGGACAGGGAACGGGGATTCAGTACTTC; cdr3_aa: CAIRGQGTGIQYF; j_call: TRBJ2-4; clone_size: -; d_call: TRBD1; v_call: TRBV10-3
cdr3_nt: TGCGCCAGCAGCCTCGGAAGTTTGTACGAGCAGTACTTC; cdr3_aa: CASSLGSLYEQYF; j_call: TRBJ2-7; clone_size: once; d_call: -; v_call: TRBV4-1
cdr3_nt: TGTGCCAGCAGCGTAGGAGCGGAAGCGAACACCGGGGAGCTGTTTTTT; cdr3_aa: CASSVGAEANTGELFF; j_call: TRBJ2-2; clone_size: -; d_call: -; v_call: TRBV9
cdr3_nt: TGTGCCAGCAGTTACTCGATTTCTGGGGCCAACGTCCTGACTTTC; cdr3_aa: CASSYSISGANVLTF; j_call: TRBJ2-6; clone_size: -; d_call: -; v_call: TRBV6-5
cdr3_nt: TGTGCCATCAGTGAGTCTAAGGGAGAGGGGTACGAGCAGTACTTC; cdr3_aa: CAISESKGEGYEQYF; j_call: TRBJ2-7; clone_size: -; d_call: -; v_call: TRBV10-3
cdr3_nt: TGCGCCAGCAGCCCAGGCCCCGACAGAGGCAACTATGGCTACACCTTC; cdr3_aa: CASSPGPDRGNYGYTF; j_call: TRBJ1-2; clone_size: -; d_call: -; v_call: TRBV5-1